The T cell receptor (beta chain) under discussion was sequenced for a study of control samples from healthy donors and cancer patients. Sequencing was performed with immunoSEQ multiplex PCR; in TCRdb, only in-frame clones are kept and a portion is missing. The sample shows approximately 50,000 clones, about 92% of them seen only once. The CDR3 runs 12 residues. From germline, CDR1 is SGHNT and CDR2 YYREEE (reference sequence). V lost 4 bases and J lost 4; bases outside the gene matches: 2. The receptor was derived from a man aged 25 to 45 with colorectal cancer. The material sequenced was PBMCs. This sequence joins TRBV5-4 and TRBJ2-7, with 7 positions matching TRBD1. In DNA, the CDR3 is TGTGCCAGCAGCCCACAGGGGTACGAGCAGTACTTC. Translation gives CASSPQGYEQYF.